This TCR beta chain was documented in a study of T cells in Graves' hyperthyroidism and ophthalmopathy. Findings and limits, study-wide: Ophthalmopathy cases were set apart from stable hyperthyroidism by a 13 V-J model.

Fresh 10 ml peripheral blood yielded PBMCs. The germline V gene encodes CDR1 SGHTS and CDR2 YDEGEE. This CDR3 spans 19 amino acids. J gave up 2 bases and V 3 bases, and 19 bases lay outside the gene matches. Amplification targeted TCR beta CDR3 regions from RNA transcripts. The HTBI primer set drove a first-round RT-PCR of the TCR CDR3. In TCRdb, the multiplex PCR reads were re-called with MiXCR into one record per CDR3 protein. The sample lists roughly 740,000 distinct CDR3 sequences, roughly 17% occurring once. This clonotype was counted ten times or more. What it recognizes is unknown. This chain connects TRBV5-8 to TRBJ2-5, with 7 bases lining up with TRBD2. This sequence originates from a man aged 18 to 29 with Graves' hyperthyroidism. The sequencing input was blood. Written as DNA, the CDR3 is TGTGCCAGCAGCTCACCAACCGCCTTACTGAGGGAGGGACAAGAGACCCAGTACTTC. It specifies CASSSPTALLREGQETQYF.